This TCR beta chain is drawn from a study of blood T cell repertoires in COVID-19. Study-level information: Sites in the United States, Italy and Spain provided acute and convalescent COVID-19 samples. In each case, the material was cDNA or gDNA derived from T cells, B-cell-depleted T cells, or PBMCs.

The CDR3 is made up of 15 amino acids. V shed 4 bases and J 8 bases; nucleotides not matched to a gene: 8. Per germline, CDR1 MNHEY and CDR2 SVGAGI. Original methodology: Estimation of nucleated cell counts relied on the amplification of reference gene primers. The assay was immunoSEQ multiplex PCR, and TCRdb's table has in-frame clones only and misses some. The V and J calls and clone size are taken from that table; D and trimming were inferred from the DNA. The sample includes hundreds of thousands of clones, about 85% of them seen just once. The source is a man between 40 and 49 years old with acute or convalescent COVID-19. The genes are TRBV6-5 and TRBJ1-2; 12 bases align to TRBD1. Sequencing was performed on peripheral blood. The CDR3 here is CASSSSGTGGDGYTF. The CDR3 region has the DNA TGTGCCAGCAGTTCATCCGGGACAGGGGGCGACGGCTACACCTTC.